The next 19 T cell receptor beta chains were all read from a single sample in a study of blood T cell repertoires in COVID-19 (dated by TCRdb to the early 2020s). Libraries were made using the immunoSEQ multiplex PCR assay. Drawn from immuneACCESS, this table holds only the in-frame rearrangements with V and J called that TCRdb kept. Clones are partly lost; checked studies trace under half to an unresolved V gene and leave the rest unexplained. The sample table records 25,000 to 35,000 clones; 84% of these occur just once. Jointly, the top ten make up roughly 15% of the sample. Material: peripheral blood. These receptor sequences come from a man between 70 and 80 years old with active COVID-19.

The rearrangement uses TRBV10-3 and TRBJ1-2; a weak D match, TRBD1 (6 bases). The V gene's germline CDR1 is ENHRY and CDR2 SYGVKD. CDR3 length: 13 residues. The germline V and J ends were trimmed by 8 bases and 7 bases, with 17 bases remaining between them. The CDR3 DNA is TGTGCCATCTATGTGACAGGTCTAGCTGGCTACACCTTC. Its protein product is CAIYVTGLAGYTF.

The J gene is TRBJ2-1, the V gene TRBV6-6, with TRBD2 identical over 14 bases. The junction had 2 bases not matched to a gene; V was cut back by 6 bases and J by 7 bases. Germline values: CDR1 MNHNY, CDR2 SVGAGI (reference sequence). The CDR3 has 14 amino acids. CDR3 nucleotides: TGTGCCAGCAGGGGGACTAGCGGGGGAAATGAGCAGTTCTTC. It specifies CASRGTSGGNEQFF.

The CDR3 reads CASSPGGPGTGELFF. The CDR3 DNA reads as TGTGCCAGCAGCCCCGGGGGGCCAGGAACCGGGGAGCTGTTTTTT. The rearrangement links TRBV7-3 to TRBJ2-2, with TRBD2 as a possible D gene (7 bases). V was shortened by 5 bases and J by 5 bases, with 15 bases between the two germline ends. This CDR3 region has 15 residues. Germline CDR1 reads SGHTA; CDR2 reads FQGTGA.

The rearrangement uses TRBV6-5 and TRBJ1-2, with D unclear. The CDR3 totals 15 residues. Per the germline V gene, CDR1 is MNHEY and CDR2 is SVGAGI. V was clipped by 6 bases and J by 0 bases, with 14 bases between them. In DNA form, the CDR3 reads TGTGCCAGCAGGTATCAGAGGCAACCTAACTATGGCTACACCTTC. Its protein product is CASRYQRQPNYGYTF.

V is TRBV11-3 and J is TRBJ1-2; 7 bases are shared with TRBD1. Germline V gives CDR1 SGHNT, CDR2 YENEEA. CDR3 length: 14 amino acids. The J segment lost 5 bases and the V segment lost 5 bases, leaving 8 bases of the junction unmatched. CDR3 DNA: TGTGCCAGCAGCGCAGACGACAGGGCTTATGGCTACACCTTC. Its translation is CASSADDRAYGYTF. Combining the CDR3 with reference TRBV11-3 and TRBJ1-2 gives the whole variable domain EAGVVQSPRYKIIEKKQPVAFWCNPISGHNTLYWYLQNLGQGPELLIRYENEEAVDDSQLPKDRFSAERLKGVDSTLKIQPAELGDSAVYLCASSADDRAYGYTFGSGTRLTVV.

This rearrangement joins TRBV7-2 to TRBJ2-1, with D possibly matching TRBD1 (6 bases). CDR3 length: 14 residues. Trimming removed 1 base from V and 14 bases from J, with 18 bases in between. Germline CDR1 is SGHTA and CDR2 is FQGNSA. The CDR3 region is CASSLDWTALAEFF. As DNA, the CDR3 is TGTGCCAGCAGCTTAGATTGGACAGCGTTGGCGGAGTTCTTC.

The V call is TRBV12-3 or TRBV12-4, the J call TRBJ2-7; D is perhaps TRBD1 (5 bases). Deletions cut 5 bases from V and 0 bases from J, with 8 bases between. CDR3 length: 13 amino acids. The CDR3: CASSRQSSYEQYF. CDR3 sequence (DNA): TGTGCCAGCAGTAGACAGAGCTCCTACGAGCAGTACTTC.

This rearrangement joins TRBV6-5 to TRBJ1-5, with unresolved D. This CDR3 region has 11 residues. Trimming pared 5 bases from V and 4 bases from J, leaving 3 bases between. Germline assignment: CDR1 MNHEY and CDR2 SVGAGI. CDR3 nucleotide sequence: TGTGCCAGCAGTCTAAATCAGCCCCAGCATTTT. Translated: CASSLNQPQHF.

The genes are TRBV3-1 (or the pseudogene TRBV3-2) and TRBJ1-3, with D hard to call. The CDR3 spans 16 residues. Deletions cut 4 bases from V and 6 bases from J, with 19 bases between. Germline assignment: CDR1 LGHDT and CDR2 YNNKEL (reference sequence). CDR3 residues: CASSPLDRSWINTIYF. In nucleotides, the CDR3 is TGTGCCAGCAGCCCGCTCGACCGGAGTTGGATAAACACCATATATTTT.

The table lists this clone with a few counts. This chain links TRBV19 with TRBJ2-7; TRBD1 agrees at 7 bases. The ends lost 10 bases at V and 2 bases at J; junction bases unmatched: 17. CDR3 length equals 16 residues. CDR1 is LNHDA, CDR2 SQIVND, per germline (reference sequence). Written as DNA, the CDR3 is TGTGCCACCAAAGAATCCGGGACAGCGGACGCCTACGAGCAGTACTTC. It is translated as CATKESGTADAYEQYF.

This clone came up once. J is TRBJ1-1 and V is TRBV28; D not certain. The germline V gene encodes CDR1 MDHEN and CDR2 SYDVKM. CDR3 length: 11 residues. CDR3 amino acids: CASRRNTEAFF. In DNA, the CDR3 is TGTGCAAGCCGGAGGAACACTGAAGCTTTCTTT.

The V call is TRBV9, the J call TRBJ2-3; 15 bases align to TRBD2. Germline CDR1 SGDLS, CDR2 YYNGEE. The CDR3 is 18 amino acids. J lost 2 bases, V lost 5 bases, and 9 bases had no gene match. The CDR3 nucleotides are TGTGCCAGCAGTATCGGACTAGCGGGGGGGCGGAACACAGATACGCAGTATTTT. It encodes CASSIGLAGGRNTDTQYF.

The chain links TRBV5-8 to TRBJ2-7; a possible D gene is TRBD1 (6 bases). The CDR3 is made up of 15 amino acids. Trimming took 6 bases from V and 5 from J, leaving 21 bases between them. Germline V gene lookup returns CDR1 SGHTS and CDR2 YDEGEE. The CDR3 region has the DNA TGTGCCAGCAAAAGGTTAACCGGGACATCCAACGAGCAGTACTTC. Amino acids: CASKRLTGTSNEQYF.

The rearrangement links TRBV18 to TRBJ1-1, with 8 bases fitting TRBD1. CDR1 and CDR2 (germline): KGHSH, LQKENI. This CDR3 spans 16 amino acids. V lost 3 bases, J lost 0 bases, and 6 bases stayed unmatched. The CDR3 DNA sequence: TGTGCCAGCTCACCTATGAGACAGGGGATGAACACTGAAGCTTTCTTT. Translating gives CASSPMRQGMNTEAFF.

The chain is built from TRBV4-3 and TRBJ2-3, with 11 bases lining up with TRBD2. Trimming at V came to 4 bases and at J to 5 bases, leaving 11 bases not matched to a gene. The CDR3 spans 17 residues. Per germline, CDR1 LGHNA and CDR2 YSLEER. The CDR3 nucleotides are TGCGCCAGCAGCCCAGGGGTTAGCGGGGGGGCCCAAGATACGCAGTATTTT. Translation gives CASSPGVSGGAQDTQYF.

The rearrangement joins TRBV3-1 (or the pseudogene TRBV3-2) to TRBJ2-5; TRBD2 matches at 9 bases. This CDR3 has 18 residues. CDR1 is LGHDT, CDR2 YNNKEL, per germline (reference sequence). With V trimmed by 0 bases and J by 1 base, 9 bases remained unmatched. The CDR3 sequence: CASSQEDLGGGVQETQYF. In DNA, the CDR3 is TGTGCCAGCAGCCAAGAGGACCTTGGCGGGGGGGTCCAAGAGACCCAGTACTTC.

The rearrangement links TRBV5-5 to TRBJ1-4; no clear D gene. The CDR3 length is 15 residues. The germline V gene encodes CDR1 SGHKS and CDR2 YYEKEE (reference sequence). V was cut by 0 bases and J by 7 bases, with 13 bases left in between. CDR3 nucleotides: TGTGCCAGCAGCTTGGTGGGAGGTCGGACTGAAAAACTGTTTTTT. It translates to CASSLVGGRTEKLFF.

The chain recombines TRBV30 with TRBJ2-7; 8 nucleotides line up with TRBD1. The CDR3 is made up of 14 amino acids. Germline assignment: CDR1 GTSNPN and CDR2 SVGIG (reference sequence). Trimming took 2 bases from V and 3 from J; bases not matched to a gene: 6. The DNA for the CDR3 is TGTGCCTGGAGTTTGACAGGGGTCGTCTACGAGCAGTACTTC. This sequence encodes CAWSLTGVVYEQYF.

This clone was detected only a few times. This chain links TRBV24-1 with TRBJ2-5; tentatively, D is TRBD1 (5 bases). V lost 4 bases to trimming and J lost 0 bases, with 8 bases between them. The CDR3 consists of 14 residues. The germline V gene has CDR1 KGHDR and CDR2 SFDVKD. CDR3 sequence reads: CATSDPDNQETQYF. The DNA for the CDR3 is TGTGCCACCAGTGACCCGGACAACCAAGAGACCCAGTACTTC.